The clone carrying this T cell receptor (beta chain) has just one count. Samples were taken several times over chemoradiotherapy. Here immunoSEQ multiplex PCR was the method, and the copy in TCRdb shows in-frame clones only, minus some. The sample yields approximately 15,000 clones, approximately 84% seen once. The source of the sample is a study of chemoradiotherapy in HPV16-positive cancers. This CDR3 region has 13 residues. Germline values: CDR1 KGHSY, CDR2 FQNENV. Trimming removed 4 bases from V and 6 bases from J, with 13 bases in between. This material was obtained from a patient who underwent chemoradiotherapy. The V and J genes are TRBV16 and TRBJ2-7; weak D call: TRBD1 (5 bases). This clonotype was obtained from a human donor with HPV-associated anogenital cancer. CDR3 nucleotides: TGTGCCAGCAGCCCCTCGTGGGGCGGCGAGCAGTACTTC. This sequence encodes CASSPSWGGEQYF.